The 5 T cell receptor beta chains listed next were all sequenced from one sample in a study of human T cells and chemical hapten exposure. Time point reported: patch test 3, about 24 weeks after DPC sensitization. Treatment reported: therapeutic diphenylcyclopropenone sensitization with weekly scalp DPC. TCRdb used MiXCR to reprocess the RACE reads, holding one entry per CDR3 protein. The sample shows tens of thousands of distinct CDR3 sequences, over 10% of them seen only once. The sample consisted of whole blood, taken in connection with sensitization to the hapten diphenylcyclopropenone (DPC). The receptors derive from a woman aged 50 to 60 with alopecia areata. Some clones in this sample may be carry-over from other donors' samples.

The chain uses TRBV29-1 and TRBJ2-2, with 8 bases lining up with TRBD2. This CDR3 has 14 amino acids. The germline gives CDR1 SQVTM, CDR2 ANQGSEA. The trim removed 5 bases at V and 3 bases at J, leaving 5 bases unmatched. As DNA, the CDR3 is TGCAGCGTTCCGGGACTAGGGTACACCGGGGAGCTGTTTTTT. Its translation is CSVPGLGYTGELFF.

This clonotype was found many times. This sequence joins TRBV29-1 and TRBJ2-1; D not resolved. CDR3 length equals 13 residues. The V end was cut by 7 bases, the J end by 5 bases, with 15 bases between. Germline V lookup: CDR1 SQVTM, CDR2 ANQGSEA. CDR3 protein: CSALAAENNEQFF. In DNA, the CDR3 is TGCAGCGCCTTGGCGGCGGAAAACAATGAGCAGTTCTTC.

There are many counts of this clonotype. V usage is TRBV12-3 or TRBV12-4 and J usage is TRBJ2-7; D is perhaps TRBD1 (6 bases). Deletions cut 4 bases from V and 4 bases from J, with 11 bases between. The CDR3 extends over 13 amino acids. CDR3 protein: CASSSHREYEQYF. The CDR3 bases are TGTGCCAGCAGTTCCCACAGGGAGTACGAGCAGTACTTC.

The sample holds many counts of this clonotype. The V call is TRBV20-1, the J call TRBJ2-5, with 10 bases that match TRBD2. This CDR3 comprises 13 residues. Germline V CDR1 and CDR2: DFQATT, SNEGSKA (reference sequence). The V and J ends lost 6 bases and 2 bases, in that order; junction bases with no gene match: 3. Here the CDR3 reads CSAETSGQETQYF. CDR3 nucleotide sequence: TGCAGTGCCGAGACTAGCGGGCAAGAGACCCAGTACTTC.

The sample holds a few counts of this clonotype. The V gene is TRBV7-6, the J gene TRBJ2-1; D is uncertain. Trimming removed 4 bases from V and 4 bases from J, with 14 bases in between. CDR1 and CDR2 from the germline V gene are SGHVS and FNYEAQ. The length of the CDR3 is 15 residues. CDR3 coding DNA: TGTGCCAGCAGCTCCCCGTCCCTTGGGTACAATGAGCAGTTCTTC. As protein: CASSSPSLGYNEQFF.